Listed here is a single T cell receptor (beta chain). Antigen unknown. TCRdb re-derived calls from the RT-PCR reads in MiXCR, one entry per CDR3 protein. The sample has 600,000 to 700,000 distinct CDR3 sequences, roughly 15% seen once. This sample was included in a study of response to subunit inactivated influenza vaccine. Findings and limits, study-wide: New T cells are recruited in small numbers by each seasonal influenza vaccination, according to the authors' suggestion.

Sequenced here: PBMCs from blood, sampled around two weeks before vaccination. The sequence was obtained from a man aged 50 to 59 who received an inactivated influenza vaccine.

CDR3 residues: CASSLLDGVHTGELFF. The CDR3 region has the DNA TGTGCCAGCAGTTTGCTGGACGGGGTTCACACCGGGGAGCTGTTTTTT. V and J are TRBV27 and TRBJ2-2, with D perhaps TRBD2 (5 bases). Germline CDR1 reads MNHEY; CDR2 reads SMNVEV (reference sequence). Trimming shortened V by 3 bases and J by 3 bases, and 14 bases separated the two germline ends. This CDR3 comprises 16 residues.